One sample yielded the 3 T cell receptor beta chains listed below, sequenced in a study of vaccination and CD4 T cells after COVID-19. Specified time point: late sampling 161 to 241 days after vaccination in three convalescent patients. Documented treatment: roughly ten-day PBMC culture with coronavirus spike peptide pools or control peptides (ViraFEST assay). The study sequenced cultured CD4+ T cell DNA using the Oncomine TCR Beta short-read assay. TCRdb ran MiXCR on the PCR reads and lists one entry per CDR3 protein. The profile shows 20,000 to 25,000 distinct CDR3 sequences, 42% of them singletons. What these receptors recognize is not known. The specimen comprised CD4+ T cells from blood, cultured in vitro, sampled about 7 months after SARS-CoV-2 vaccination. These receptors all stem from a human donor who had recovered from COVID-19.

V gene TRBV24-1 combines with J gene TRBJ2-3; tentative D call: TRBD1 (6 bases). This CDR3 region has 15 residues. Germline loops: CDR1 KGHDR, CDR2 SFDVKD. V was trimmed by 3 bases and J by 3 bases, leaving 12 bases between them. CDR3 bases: TGTGCCACCAGTGATCTTCGACAGGCTACAGATACGCAGTATTTT. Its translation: CATSDLRQATDTQYF.

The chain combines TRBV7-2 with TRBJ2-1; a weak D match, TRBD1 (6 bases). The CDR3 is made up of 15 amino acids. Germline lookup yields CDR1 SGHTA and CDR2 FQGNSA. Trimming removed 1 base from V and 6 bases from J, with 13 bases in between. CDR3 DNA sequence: TGTGCCAGCAGCTTAGACTGGCGACAGGTCAATGAGCAGTTCTTC. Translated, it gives CASSLDWRQVNEQFF.

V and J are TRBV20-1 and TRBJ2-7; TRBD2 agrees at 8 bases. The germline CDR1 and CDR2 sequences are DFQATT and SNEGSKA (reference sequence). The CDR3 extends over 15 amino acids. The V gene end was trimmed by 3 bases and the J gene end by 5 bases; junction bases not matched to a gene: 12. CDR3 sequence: CSASWIAGSTHEQYF. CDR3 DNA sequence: TGCAGTGCTAGTTGGATAGCGGGATCCACTCACGAGCAGTACTTC.